This T cell receptor beta chain is from a study of regulatory T cells in long-lasting Graves disease. Arm-PCR of CDR3 regions and iRepertoire HTBI primers were the basis on which TCR beta libraries were built. TCRdb re-called the multiplex PCR reads through MiXCR, storing one row per CDR3 protein. Among fewer than 400,000 distinct CDR3 sequences, about 20% were seen once, and the ten largest hold 25% to 30%. Time point in this sample: persistent/refractory GD, antithyroid drugs over 5 years with positive TRAb. PBMC-extracted RNA yielded the TCR library. Germline V CDR1 and CDR2: DFQATT, SNEGSKA (reference sequence). CDR3 length: 16 amino acids. Trimming shortened V by 7 bases and J by 0 bases, and 16 bases separated the two germline ends.

The V gene is TRBV20-1, the J gene TRBJ1-6; D may be TRBD1 (5 bases). The specimen was peripheral blood mononuclear cells (PBMCs), collected when the disease was refractory, from a patient treated with antithyroid drugs. The clonotype comes from a female donor with Graves disease. The CDR3 sequence is CSVPRGGSSYNSPLHF. The DNA for the CDR3 is TGCAGTGTCCCCCGGGGGGGGAGCTCCTATAATTCACCCCTCCACTTT.